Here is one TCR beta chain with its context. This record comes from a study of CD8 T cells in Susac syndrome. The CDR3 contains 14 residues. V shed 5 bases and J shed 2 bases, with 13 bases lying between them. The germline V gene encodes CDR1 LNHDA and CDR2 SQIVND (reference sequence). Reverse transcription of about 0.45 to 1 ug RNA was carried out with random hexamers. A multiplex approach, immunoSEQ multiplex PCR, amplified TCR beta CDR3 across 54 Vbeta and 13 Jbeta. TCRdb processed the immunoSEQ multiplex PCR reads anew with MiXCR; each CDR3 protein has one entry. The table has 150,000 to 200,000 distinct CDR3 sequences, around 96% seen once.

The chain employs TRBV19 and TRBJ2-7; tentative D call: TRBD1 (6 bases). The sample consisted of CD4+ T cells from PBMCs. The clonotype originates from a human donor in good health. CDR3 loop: CASSVGHKTYEQYF. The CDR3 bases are TGTGCCAGTAGTGTGGGACACAAGACCTACGAGCAGTACTTC.